This TCR beta chain was profiled in a study of blood T cell repertoires in COVID-19. Sequencing was performed with immunoSEQ multiplex PCR; in TCRdb, only in-frame clones are kept and a portion is missing. Found here are about 120,000 clones, 70% to 80% of them singletons; the top ten hold roughly 4%. The CDR3 spans 15 residues. Germline CDR1 reads MDHEN; CDR2 reads SYDVKM. Trimming left V 7 bases short and J 3 bases short, with 19 bases between. The receptor's source is a woman of 80 years or more with acute or convalescent COVID-19. Sequencing used peripheral blood. The chain couples TRBV28 to TRBJ2-7; no reliable D call. The CDR3 nucleotides are TGTGCCAGCACAACCTCTGGGCAGGTGTTCTACGAGCAGTACTTC. Translation: CASTTSGQVFYEQYF.